The 12 T cell receptor beta chains below all came from one sample that was sequenced in a study of cytomegalovirus exposure and HLA in healthy donors. Vbeta (60) and Jbeta (13) primers were used in the PCR. The table came from immunoSEQ multiplex PCR; TCRdb's copy has only in-frame clones and leaves some out. The sample lists about 160,000 clones; over 65% were seen once. Material for sequencing was PBMCs. The receptors were gathered from a man aged 35 to 55 in good health and CMV-seropositive.

This clone occurred a few times. The chain joins TRBV13 to TRBJ2-1, with TRBD2 as a possible D gene (7 bases). V was clipped by 1 base and J by 6 bases, with 13 bases between them. This CDR3 region has 15 residues. The germline gives CDR1 PRHDT, CDR2 FYEKMQ (reference sequence). The CDR3 spells CASSLEGGAGNEQFF. CDR3 sequence (DNA): TGTGCCAGCAGCTTAGAGGGGGGGGCCGGCAATGAGCAGTTCTTC.

CDR3 bases: TGTGCCAGCGGACAGGAAGGAACCAAAAACATTCAGTACTTC. Translating it yields CASGQEGTKNIQYF. The gene calls are TRBV6-6 and TRBJ2-4; 7 nucleotides match TRBD1. Germline V lookup: CDR1 MNHNY, CDR2 SVGAGI (reference sequence). The CDR3 is 14 residues long. With 8 bases clipped from V and 2 bases from J, the junction kept 6 bases outside the gene matches.

V and J are TRBV18 and TRBJ2-1; 10 bases line up with TRBD1. Germline trimming cut 3 bases from V and 5 bases from J; bases unmatched to any gene: 4. The CDR3 extends over 15 amino acids. Looked up from germline, CDR1 is KGHSH and CDR2 is LQKENI. CDR3 protein: CASSPPGQGNNEQFF. CDR3 coding DNA: TGTGCCAGCTCACCCCCGGGACAGGGGAACAATGAGCAGTTCTTC. Supplemented by reference TRBV18 and TRBJ2-1, the full variable domain reads NAGVMQNPRHLVRRRGQEARLRCSPMKGHSHVYWYRQLPEEGLKFMVYLQKENIIDESGMPKERFSAEFPKEGPSILRIQQVVRGDSAAYFCASSPPGQGNNEQFFGPGTRLTVL.

The V call is TRBV19, the J call TRBJ1-6; 8 bases align to TRBD1. Germline V gives CDR1 LNHDA, CDR2 SQIVND (reference sequence). The CDR3 spans 15 residues. Germline trimming cut 4 bases from V and 5 bases from J; bases unmatched to any gene: 4. This chain's CDR3 is CASSTQGADNSPLHF. CDR3 coding DNA: TGTGCCAGTAGTACCCAGGGGGCCGATAATTCACCCCTCCACTTT. Full variable domain (outside the CDR3, taken from reference TRBV19 and TRBJ1-6): DGGITQSPKYLFRKEGQNVTLSCEQNLNHDAMYWYRQDPGQGLRLIYYSQIVNDFQKGDIAEGYSVSREKKESFPLTVTSAQKNPTAFYLCASSTQGADNSPLHFGNGTRLTVT.

This chain's CDR3 is CATDKEALKRDEQFF. The CDR3 DNA reads as TGTGCCACCGATAAAGAGGCTCTCAAGAGGGATGAGCAGTTCTTC. The V gene is TRBV6-6, the J gene TRBJ2-1; tentatively, D is TRBD2 (5 bases). CDR1 MNHNY and CDR2 SVGAGI come from the germline V gene (reference sequence). V lost 10 bases, J lost 8 bases, and 24 bases lay in between. CDR3 length: 15 residues.

The rearrangement uses TRBV7-2 and TRBJ2-7, with 9 bases fitting TRBD1. The CDR3 contains 14 residues. V dropped 7 bases and J dropped 3; count of bases not matched to a gene: 7. CDR1 is SGHTA, CDR2 FQGNSA, per germline. In DNA form, the CDR3 reads TGTGCCAGCACCCCCGTGGGACAGGGCTACGAGCAGTACTTC. This gives the protein CASTPVGQGYEQYF.

This clone was detected only once. The chain carries TRBV13 and TRBJ2-2; unclear D gene. The germline gives CDR1 PRHDT, CDR2 FYEKMQ (reference sequence). Trimming took 5 bases from V and 5 from J, leaving 6 bases between them. This CDR3 spans 12 amino acids. The CDR3 reads CASSATTGELFF. The CDR3, as DNA: TGTGCCAGCAGCGCAACTACCGGGGAGCTGTTTTTT.

The gene calls are TRBV2 and TRBJ2-7; 7 bases fit TRBD1. Germline values: CDR1 SNHLY, CDR2 FYNNEI. The CDR3 is 12 amino acids. V shed 10 bases, J shed 2 bases, and the junction held 5 bases outside the gene matches. CDR3 sequence reads: CATSGQTYEQYF. CDR3 nucleotides: TGTGCCACATCGGGACAGACCTACGAGCAGTACTTC. The full variable domain, with the rest looked up from reference TRBV2 and TRBJ2-7, is EPEVTQTPSHQVTQMGQEVILRCVPISNHLYFYWYRQILGQKVEFLVSFYNNEISEKSEIFDDQFSVERPDGSNFTLKIRSTKLEDSAMYFCATSGQTYEQYFGPGTRLTVT.

J is TRBJ2-7 and V is TRBV9; 8 bases map to TRBD1. The CDR3 loop spans 14 amino acids. After removal of 4 bases from V and 0 bases from J, the junction contained 3 bases not matched to a gene. Germline V CDR1 and CDR2: SGDLS, YYNGEE. For the CDR3, the DNA is TGTGCCAGCAGCCAGGGGGCCTCCTCCTACGAGCAGTACTTC. Translation gives CASSQGASSYEQYF. Together with reference TRBV9 and TRBJ2-7, the CDR3 gives the full variable domain: DSGVTQTPKHLITATGQRVTLRCSPRSGDLSVYWYQQSLDQGLQFLIQYYNGEERAKGNILERFSAQQFPDLHSELNLSSLELGDSALYFCASSQGASSYEQYFGPGTRLTVT.

The rearrangement links TRBV9 to TRBJ1-1; possible D gene TRBD1, 5 bases. The germline gives CDR1 SGDLS, CDR2 YYNGEE. V lost 4 bases and J 6 bases, leaving 19 bases between the germline ends. CDR3 length: 15 residues. Here the CDR3 DNA reads TGTGCCAGCAGCACCCTGGGGACTCCCGGGGCTGAAGCTTTCTTT. Translating gives CASSTLGTPGAEAFF.

The chain uses TRBV5-4 and TRBJ2-1, with 7 bases aligning to TRBD2. Germline V gene data show CDR1 as SGHNT and CDR2 as YYREEE (reference sequence). V lost 2 bases, J lost 2 bases, and 7 bases stayed unmatched. The CDR3 runs 16 residues. The CDR3 protein is CASSFGREGTYNEQFF. For the CDR3, the DNA is TGTGCCAGCAGCTTTGGAAGGGAGGGTACCTACAATGAGCAGTTCTTC.

This clone was found once. The junction and the germline gene differ at one end; a read error may be behind it. This chain joins TRBV7-7 and TRBJ2-1, with 7 bases that match TRBD2. The CDR3 consists of 16 residues. Germline V gene sequence: CDR1 SSHAT, CDR2 FNYEAQ (reference sequence). The CDR3 region has the DNA TGTGCTAGCAGCTTGAGGGAGGGCCTCTCCTACAATGAGCAGTTCTTC. Protein product: CASSLREGLSYNEQFF.